This TCR beta chain derives from a study of a mutant IDH1 vaccine in newly diagnosed glioma. About the research overall: The start of vaccination came 4-6 weeks after radiotherapy alone, or with temozolomide cycles. Previous care, which was radiotherapy, temozolomide, or both, most often involved both. Visits designated V12 and V13 were conducted at weeks 35 and 47, respectively.

Using immunoSEQ multiplex PCR, the repertoire was profiled, and TCRdb retains in-frame clones only, with some absent. This table holds fewer than 35,000 clones, around 80% found once. Time point denoted: week 35, safety follow-up. Vaccination comprised doses that each held 300 ug of mutant IDH1 20-mer peptide, plus topical imiquimod. Vaccination of patients was performed eight times, in weeks 1, 3, 5, 7, 11, 15, 19 and 23. Germline V gene sequence: CDR1 SGHNT, CDR2 YYREEE (reference sequence). J gave up 3 bases and V 0 bases, and 2 bases lay outside the gene matches. The CDR3 has 15 amino acids. In the case of this clone: The antigen remains undetermined.

This chain joins TRBV5-4 and TRBJ2-3, with 9 bases aligning to TRBD2. The sequencing here drew on PBMCs, taken from a glioma patient whose treatment included an IDH1 peptide vaccine. The TCR comes from a woman in her thirties or forties with glioma. The CDR3 DNA sequence: TGTGCCAGCAGCTTGGGGGGACTAGCAACAGATACGCAGTATTTT. Amino acids: CASSLGGLATDTQYF.